The next 28 T cell receptor beta chains were all read from a single sample in a study of tumor-infiltrating lymphocytes in primary liver carcinoma (dated by TCRdb to 2017 to 2019). Without any cell sorting, total RNA and DNA were co-extracted from approximately 22-30 mg of bulk tissue using the AllPrep DNA/RNA mini kit. The sample was run on an Illumina HiSeq 2500. A constant-region primer and ProtoScript II reverse transcriptase were used to reverse-transcribe TCRbeta-specific cDNA from approximately 500 ng total RNA. TCRbeta libraries were built with three nested multiplex PCR rounds, a slightly modified ARM-PCR procedure. Multiplex TRBV1-TRBV30 forward primers and a Cbeta reverse primer were used in the first two PCR rounds, each of which was run for approximately 11 cycles. TCRdb trimmed public reads at Q25 via fastp, called clones via MiXCR and kept in-frame beta chains. Every distinct CDR3 protein forms one entry, paired with its most common genes and DNA. Here the sample has approximately 190,000 distinct CDR3 sequences; around four fifths occur a single time. The top ten hold 15% to 20% of the sample.

Material: tumor tissue from primary liver carcinoma. These receptors all stem from a middle-aged man with primary liver carcinoma and hepatitis B virus infection.

This chain joins TRBV6-2 or TRBV6-3 and TRBJ2-1, with D maybe TRBD2 (6 bases). Trimming removed 6 bases at V and 2 bases at J, with 17 bases between. CDR1 and CDR2 from the germline V gene are MNHEY and SVGEGT. The CDR3 runs to 16 residues. This CDR3 is CASSSPGEGTYNEQFF. DNA for the CDR3: TGTGCCAGCAGCTCTCCGGGAGAGGGTACCTACAATGAGCAGTTCTTC.

Worth noting for this clonotype: At one of its ends the junction is not consistent with the germline gene, which may arise from a read error. The CDR3 spells CNVEVMHGASEQFF. The DNA for the CDR3 is TGCAACGTTGAAGTGATGCATGGTGCGAGTGAGCAGTTCTTC. The chain couples TRBV29-1 to TRBJ2-1; D gene uncertain. Germline assignment: CDR1 SQVTM and CDR2 ANQGSEA. This CDR3 region has 14 residues.

Remarks on this clonotype: One junction end disagrees with the germline gene, perhaps due to a read error. This chain links TRBV11-2 with TRBJ1-2; D gene unclear. Germline V gives CDR1 SGHAT, CDR2 FQNNGV. CDR3 length: 16 residues. The CDR3 loop reads CASSLVSVAYSRGYTF. CDR3 nucleotides: TGCGCAAGCAGCTTAGTTTCGGTAGCCTATTCTCGAGGCTACACCTTC.

This clonotype has ten or more counts. A read error is possible here, since a much larger clone lies one base away. The V and J genes are TRBV29-1 and TRBJ2-5; TRBD1 agrees at 9 bases. CDR3 length: 15 amino acids. V was clipped by 4 bases and J by 4 bases; unmatched bases: 10. Germline V gene lookup returns CDR1 SQVTM and CDR2 ANQGSEA. The CDR3, as DNA: TGCAGCGTTGTTCCCCACGGGACAGGGAGAGAGACCCAGTACTTC. Its translation is CSVVPHGTGRETQYF.

As concerns this clonotype: The junction departs from germline at one end; a sequencing error may be responsible. The chain couples TRBV7-3 to TRBJ2-1; 7 nucleotides align to TRBD2. Germline V gene data show CDR1 as SGHTA and CDR2 as FQGTGA. There are 15 residues in the CDR3. The CDR3 loop reads CASSLQSGNYNDQFF. CDR3 bases: TGTGCCAGCAGCTTACAGAGCGGGAACTACAATGACCAGTTCTTC.

CDR3 DNA sequence: TGTGCCAGCAGTTTACTATCCTCAATCCGACAGCTCGGGAACACTGAAGCTTTCTTT. This gives the protein CASSLLSSIRQLGNTEAFF. This chain uses TRBV27 with TRBJ1-1; possibly TRBD1 for D (5 bases). This CDR3 comprises 19 residues. Trimming removed 2 bases at V and 1 base at J, with 23 bases between. Germline CDR1 and CDR2: MNHEY and SMNVEV (reference sequence).

As regards this clonotype: The junction does not match germline at one end; this may be a read error. Written as DNA, the CDR3 is TGTGCCACCGCGTCGGGGGACATGGACACTGAAGCTTTCTTT. It encodes CATASGDMDTEAFF. The rearrangement joins TRBV5-1 to TRBJ1-1, with a tentative D call TRBD1 (6 bases). The CDR3 sequence is 14 residues long. CDR1 and CDR2 from the germline V gene are SGHRS and YFSETQ.

Comment on this clonotype: One end of the junction varies from germline; a read error may be responsible. The rearrangement joins TRBV11-2 to TRBJ2-3; perhaps TRBD1 as D (6 bases). CDR3 length equals 19 residues. Germline-derived CDR1 and CDR2 are SGHAT and FQNNGV. CDR3 loop: CASSRSPRLKGERTDKQYF. The CDR3 region has the DNA TGTGCCAGCAGCCGATCGCCGAGACTAAAGGGAGAGAGGACAGATAAGCAGTATTTT.

As regards this clonotype: Sequence at one end of the junction differs from germline and may be a read error. The V and J genes are TRBV11-3 and TRBJ1-1; D unresolved. The CDR3 totals 20 residues. Germline V gene data show CDR1 as SGHNT and CDR2 as YENEEA. The chain's CDR3 is CASCFRKTQRGENINTEAFF. In nucleotides, the CDR3 is TGTGCCAGCTGCTTTAGGAAAACGCAGCGAGGAGAAAACATAAACACTGAAGCTTTCTTT.

This clonotype was detected only a few times. The genes are TRBV21-1 and TRBJ2-4; the table's D call of TRBD1 was not tested on the DNA. TRBV21-1 is a pseudogene. The CDR3 extends over 18 amino acids. The CDR3 sequence: CASSKSGTTHLAKNIQYF. Written as DNA, the CDR3 is TGTGCCAGCAGCAAATCCGGGACAACCCACTTAGCCAAAAACATTCAGTACTTC.

This clonotype came up once. An end of the junction differs from the germline gene, which may be a read error. The gene calls are TRBV7-8 and TRBJ2-3, with D unresolved. The V gene's germline CDR1 is SGHVS and CDR2 FQNEAQ. CDR3 size: 14 residues. CDR3 loop: CASSPAWWADTQYF. The CDR3 coding sequence is TGTGCCAGCAGCCCTGCCTGGTGGGCAGATACACAGTATTTT.

Worth noting for this clonotype: Relative to the germline gene, one junction end is altered; a read error may explain this. This chain joins TRBV7-2 and TRBJ2-7, with 12 positions matching TRBD2. CDR1 is SGHTA, CDR2 FQGNSA, per germline. The CDR3 runs to 16 residues. The CDR3 protein is CASSPLAGGGAYDQYF. Written as DNA, the CDR3 is TGTGCCAGCAGCCCCCTAGCGGGAGGGGGGGCCTACGATCAGTACTTC.

Note on this clonotype: This sequence may be a read error, since a much larger clone differs from it by one base. The chain joins TRBV14 to TRBJ2-5; 8 positions agree with TRBD1. There are 15 residues in the CDR3. The germline V gene encodes CDR1 SGHDN and CDR2 FVKESK. The CDR3, as DNA: TGTGCCCGCAGCCTCGGACAGGGTAAACAAGAGACCCAGTACTTC. Residues: CARSLGQGKQETQYF.

This clonotype has a single count. An end of the junction differs from the germline gene, which may be a read error. The rearrangement links TRBV29-1 to TRBJ2-7, with 7 bases lining up with TRBD1. Per germline, CDR1 SQVTM and CDR2 ANQGSEA. This CDR3 region has 14 residues. CDR3 residues: CSIADRVNQVEQYF. CDR3 DNA sequence: TGCAGCATCGCAGACAGGGTGAATCAGGTTGAGCAGTACTTT.

This chain links TRBV6-1 with TRBJ1-1; a weak D match, TRBD1 (5 bases). The V end lost 8 bases, the J end lost 2 bases, and 12 bases lay between the germline ends. Germline values: CDR1 MNHNS, CDR2 SASEGT. The CDR3 totals 13 residues. The CDR3 nucleotides are TGTGCCAGCCCGGGACGGTCAAACACTGAAGCTTTCTTT. Translated, it gives CASPGRSNTEAFF.

Notes on this clonotype: The germline gene is not matched at one end of the junction; a read error may be the cause. V is TRBV10-3 and J is TRBJ2-1, with a weak D call TRBD2 (6 bases). Germline V gene lookup returns CDR1 ENHRY and CDR2 SYGVKD. The CDR3 has 13 amino acids. The CDR3 region is CVIRGTRGNEQFF. The CDR3 region has the DNA TGTGTCATCCGAGGGACTCGAGGCAATGAGCAGTTCTTC.

As concerns this clonotype: One junction end does not reproduce the germline sequence, and a read error may be involved. The V and J genes are TRBV29-1 and TRBJ1-1; no firm D call. This CDR3 is built from 15 residues. Germline-derived CDR1 and CDR2 are SQVTM and ANQGSEA. The CDR3 DNA reads TGCAGCGTTAGTGAAGGATGGGGTATGAACACTGAAGCTCTCTTT. Its translation is CSVSEGWGMNTEALF.

The sample holds one count of this clonotype. Without the conserved terminal phenylalanine or tryptophan, this CDR3 likely stems from a read error. It is unclear where the CDR3 begins or ends on the DNA, so no DNA is shown, and the CDR3 is as TCRdb lists it. The chain joins TRBV29-1 to TRBJ2-7; no DNA check was done on the table's D call, TRBD1. The CDR3 is 16 residues long, ends included. Germline values: CDR1 SQVTM, CDR2 ANQGSEA. Here the CDR3 reads CSAMTSGTGTPYEEYL.

In its sample, this clonotype is medium-sized. The chain links TRBV29-1 to TRBJ2-1; 7 bases match TRBD1. CDR3 length: 14 amino acids. CDR1 SQVTM and CDR2 ANQGSEA come from the germline V gene. V was pared by 2 bases and J by 2 bases, with 3 bases of the junction left unmatched. This CDR3 reads CSVETGDPYNEQFF. CDR3 bases: TGCAGCGTTGAAACAGGGGACCCCTACAATGAGCAGTTCTTC.

Notes on this clonotype: The CDR3 end shows no conserved phenylalanine or tryptophan, and so a read error is likely. The chain carries TRBV6-1 and TRBJ2-6; D might be TRBD1 (5 bases). The CDR3 sequence is 18 residues long. CDR1 is MNHNS and CDR2 is SASEGT in the germline V gene. V was cut by 4 bases and J by 0 bases, with 16 bases left in between. The CDR3 nucleotides are TGTGCCAGCAGTGGATATAGGGGTCTTACCTCTGGGGCCAACGTCCTGACTCTC. It yields the protein CASSGYRGLTSGANVLTL.

The sample holds one count of this clonotype. Because it lacks the conserved phenylalanine or tryptophan at the end, this CDR3 is likely a read error. V usage is TRBV12-3 or TRBV12-4 and J usage is TRBJ2-7, with a weak D call TRBD1 (5 bases). This CDR3 contains 14 residues. This chain's CDR3 is CASSDSRVPYGQYL. The DNA for the CDR3 is TGTGCCAGCAGCGATTCCAGGGTACCCTACGGGCAGTACCTC.

Turning to this clonotype: This may arise from a read error, as a much more abundant clone is one base away. The chain couples TRBV28 to TRBJ2-5; D call uncertain. The CDR3 is made up of 15 amino acids. The germline V gene has CDR1 MDHEN and CDR2 SYDVKM. The CDR3 bases are TGTACCAGCAGTTTAGGAATCCTCATTCAAGAGACCCAGTACTTC. Protein product: CTSSLGILIQETQYF.

Worth noting for this clonotype: One junction end does not reproduce the germline sequence, and a read error may be involved. The chain links TRBV29-1 to TRBJ2-5, with a possible D match to TRBD2 (5 bases). The CDR3 consists of 11 residues. Germline V lookup: CDR1 SQVTM, CDR2 ANQGSEA. In DNA, the CDR3 is TGTAGCGTTGCTCGGGGAGAGACCCAGTACTTC. It encodes CSVARGETQYF.

On this clonotype: The conserved closing phenylalanine or tryptophan is absent in this CDR3, likely reflecting a read error. The chain's CDR3 is CSVEGQGSSGTQYS. The DNA of the CDR3 is TGCAGCGTTGAGGGACAGGGGAGTTCAGGTACGCAGTATTCT. This chain joins TRBV29-1 and TRBJ2-3; 10 bases are a match to TRBD1. The CDR3 is made up of 14 amino acids. CDR1 and CDR2 (germline): SQVTM, ANQGSEA. Trimming took 3 bases from V and 8 from J; bases not matched to a gene: 8.

As regards this clonotype: The junction does not match germline at one end; this may be a read error. This chain joins TRBV6-1 and TRBJ2-7; D possibly corresponds to TRBD1 (6 bases). Germline CDR1 is MNHNS and CDR2 is SASEGT. The CDR3 covers 16 residues. The CDR3, as DNA: TGTGCCAGCAGTGAGGATCCAGGTGGGGGCTCCTACGTGCAGTACTTC. It yields the protein CASSEDPGGGSYVQYF.

This clonotype has just a few counts. A much larger clone lies a single base off, so this may be a read error. The rearrangement uses TRBV5-8 and TRBJ1-1; D uncertain. The CDR3 is 14 amino acids. Germline values: CDR1 SGHTS, CDR2 YDEGEE. The DNA of the CDR3 is TGTGCCAGCAGCTTGGCCGGGCCCGACACTGAAGTTTTCTTT. This translates into CASSLAGPDTEVFF.

The V call is TRBV6-6, the J call TRBJ1-2, with D possibly TRBD1 on 6 matching bases. There are 14 residues in the CDR3. From germline, CDR1 is MNHNY and CDR2 SVGAGI (reference sequence). Trimming shortened V by 4 bases and J by 9 bases, and 18 bases separated the two germline ends. The CDR3 reads CASSFPDSNYSYTF. As DNA, the CDR3 is TGTGCCAGCAGTTTCCCGGACAGTAATTATAGCTACACCTTC.

A word on this clonotype: Without the conserved terminal phenylalanine or tryptophan, this CDR3 likely stems from a read error. Because the CDR3's place on the DNA is in doubt, the DNA is left out and the CDR3 is given as listed by TCRdb. The chain has TRBV29-1 and TRBJ2-2; the table's D call TRBD2 went unverified against the DNA. CDR1 and CDR2 from the germline V gene are SQVTM and ANQGSEA. The CDR3 has 15 residues if both end residues are counted. The CDR3 loop is CSVGTSAANTGELYL.